This TCR beta chain appears in the sequencing data of a study of CD8 T cells in Susac syndrome (dated by TCRdb to the late 2010s). About the investigation overall: Whether CD8+ T cell activation and differentiation in Susac syndrome was antigen driven was tested using repertoire sequencing. The clonality of the CD8+ T cell repertoire was compared across approximately twelve healthy donors, some 14 Susac syndrome patients and under 17 multiple sclerosis patients. Points the paper makes about the study in general: The TCR sequencing and HLA analysis was acknowledged to have included a relatively small number of individuals.

Worth noting for this clonotype: The antigen it binds to is not known. Within one base of it there is no much larger clone, and no base qualities were kept.

RNA was extracted using the RNeasy kit, and about 0.45 to 1 microgram was reverse transcribed with random hexamers. The immunoSEQ multiplex PCR assay, which covers 54 Vbeta and 13 Jbeta segments, was used to amplify TCR beta CDR3 regions. PCR amplification bias was corrected by using a synthetic template baseline for primer optimization and computational correction. For the original study's pipeline: Reads were annotated to V, D and J genes per IMGT and analyzed with immunoSEQ Analyzer, keeping only productive sequences. To calculate clonality, Shannon entropy was normalized by log2 of the number of productive unique sequences and then subtracted from one. Public and private clones were assessed among the 100 most prevalent clones of each patient and control. Clones were defined as Susac-specific if absent from the healthy and MS cohorts, from around 1,000 published viral clones and from other ImmuneACCESS disease sequences. TCRdb took the public reads, trimmed them with fastp at Q25, ran MiXCR for clone calling and kept in-frame beta chains. Each CDR3 protein appears once, grouped with its most common genes and DNA. The V and J calls shown here were made by TCRdb, not taken from the authors' results. Counted in this sample were about 280,000 distinct CDR3 sequences; about 88% of them appeared once. Around 0.11% of the sample is taken by the ten largest.

High-throughput TCR beta sequencing profiled peripheral blood CD8+ and CD4+ T cells from healthy donors, Susac syndrome patients and multiple sclerosis patients. The multiple sclerosis controls were treatment-naive patients whose relapsing-remitting disease, either stable or active, fulfilled the revised McDonald criteria. Bulk CD8+ and CD4+ T cells were purified by magnetic negative isolation, while CD8+ TEMRA cells were enriched using FACS. Blood was drawn into EDTA tubes, processed within 24 hours, and PBMCs were isolated by density gradient centrifugation. PBMCs intended for TCR sequencing were cryopreserved in liquid nitrogen and thawed later in a water bath at 37 degrees C. Purity of sorted or isolated CD4+, CD8+ and CD8+ TEMRA cells was at least 90%. This clonotype was obtained from a human donor with multiple sclerosis. Sequenced: CD8+ T cells from PBMCs.

In nucleotide form, the sequence is TGCAGCGTTCGGGGGAGGACTGAAGCTTTCTTT. It translates as CSVRGRTEAFF. The chain is made from TRBV29-1 and TRBJ1-1; TRBD1 is a weak D gene call, 5 bases matching. The CDR3 measures 11 amino acids from cysteine to phenylalanine. The sequence is cut down to CDR3 DNA, 33 bases in frame from base 1. The V and J ends are trimmed by 5 bases and 5 bases, leaving 9 bases between them. The germline V gene gives CDR1 as SQVTM and CDR2 as ANQGSEA.